A selection of T cell receptor beta chains follows, all from one sample in a study of T cells in Graves' hyperthyroidism and ophthalmopathy. MiXCR, applied by TCRdb to the multiplex PCR reads, yields one record per CDR3 protein. The sample holds hundreds of thousands of distinct CDR3 sequences, nearly 45% seen once. The sequencing sample was made of peripheral blood or thyroid tissue (not recorded which). These receptors were obtained from an adult man with Graves' disease, either hyperthyroidism or ophthalmopathy (not recorded which). The CDR3 runs from the conserved cysteine through the conserved F or W. A D gene is named only where the DNA matches it firmly. Only some rows state a clone size, as once, few, many or a class for expanded clones.

TRBV7-2,TRBJ2-7,.,14,.,TGTGCCAGCATCAGCCCCCCGGGGACCTACGAGCAGTACTTC,CASISPPGTYEQYF
TRBV19,TRBJ1-6,many,16,TRBD1,TGTGCCAGTAGTCCACTCCGGGACAGTCGAAATTCACCCCTCCACTTT,CASSPLRDSRNSPLHF
TRBV10-3,TRBJ1-1,.,15,TRBD1,TGTGCCATCAGTGAGCTAAGGACAGGGGGCACTGAAGCCTTCTTT,CAISELRTGGTEAFF
TRBV29-1,TRBJ2-7,.,13,.,TGCAGCGCGCAGGACCCATTTTCCCTCGAGCAGTACTTC,CSAQDPFSLEQYF
TRBV24-1,TRBJ2-5,few,15,TRBD2,TGTGCCACCGGGGGACTAGCGGGAGGCCAAGAGACCCAGTACTTC,CATGGLAGGQETQYF
TRBV20-1,TRBJ1-1,.,13,.,TGCAGTGCTAGCCTGGGGGCGAACACTGAAGCTTTCTTT,CSASLGANTEAFF
TRBV24-1,TRBJ2-2,.,14,.,TGTGCCACCAGTGATGGGCCCCTGGCCGGGGAGCTGTTTTTT,CATSDGPLAGELFF
TRBV29-1,TRBJ1-1,many,12,TRBD1,TGCAGCGTTGAACAGGGGGCCACTGAAGCTTTCTTT,CSVEQGATEAFF
TRBV20-1,TRBJ1-5,.,17,.,TGCAGTGCTAGAGGGGTAGAAGGGCATCCAGCCAATCAGCCCCAGCATTTT,CSARGVEGHPANQPQHF
TRBV2,TRBJ2-7,few,10,.,TGTGCCAGCAGTGGCGGGACGCAGTACTTC,CASSGGTQYF
TRBV19,TRBJ2-2,.,14,TRBD2,TGTGCCAGTAGGACACTAGCGGGAAGCGGGGAGCTGTTTTTT,CASRTLAGSGELFF
TRBV5-8,TRBJ1-5,few,15,.,TGTGCCAGCAGCTTGATGTGGGCAGGCAATCAGCCCCAGCATTTT,CASSLMWAGNQPQHF
TRBV6-5,TRBJ1-2,.,15,TRBD1,TGTGCCAGCAGTTACGACGGGACAGGCATCTATGGCTACACCTTC,CASSYDGTGIYGYTF
TRBV7-9,TRBJ1-3,many,15,.,TGTGCCAGCAGCTTGCTCGACCTCTTTGGAAACACCATATATTTT,CASSLLDLFGNTIYF
TRBV29-1,TRBJ2-6,many,15,TRBD1,TGCAGCGTGGGGGACAGGCGCTCTGGGGCCAACGTCCTGACTTTC,CSVGDRRSGANVLTF
TRBV24-1,TRBJ1-5,once,11,TRBD1,TGTGCCACCAGTCGGACAGGGCACGAGCATTTT,CATSRTGHEHF
TRBV11-3,TRBJ2-5,.,14,.,TGTGCCAGCAGCTATTCCCGGGGCCTAGGGACCCAGTACTTC,CASSYSRGLGTQYF
TRBV10-2,TRBJ1-4,many,11,.,TGCGCCAGCCGACGTAATGAAAAACTGTTTTTT,CASRRNEKLFF
TRBV14,TRBJ1-3,.,16,.,TGTGCCAGCAGCCTCCCCAGGGGACACTCTGGAAACACCATATATTTT,CASSLPRGHSGNTIYF
TRBV6-6,TRBJ1-2,many,11,.,TGTGCCAGCAGTCTAACCGAAGGCTACACCTTC,CASSLTEGYTF
TRBV7-9,TRBJ1-2,.,10,.,TGTGCCAGCAGCATCGGGGGGTACACCTTC,CASSIGGYTF
TRBV19,TRBJ2-7,few,13,TRBD1,TGTGCCAGTAGTTCCGGGACAGGGCCCGAGCAGTACTTC,CASSSGTGPEQYF
TRBV12-3/TRBV12-4,TRBJ2-5,.,14,.,TGTGCCAGCAGCGTAGGTGGGGCCCAAGAGACCCAGTACTTC,CASSVGGAQETQYF
TRBV5-8,TRBJ2-7,many,14,TRBD1,TGTGCCAGCAGCTTCGGGACAGGGGCGTTTGGGCAGTACTTC,CASSFGTGAFGQYF
TRBV7-8,TRBJ2-5,few,13,.,TGTGCCAGCAGCCGGGCCGAGGAAGAGACCCAGTACTTC,CASSRAEEETQYF
TRBV10-3,TRBJ2-7,.,17,TRBD1,TGTGCCAGCAGTGAGGGACAGGGTAATCTGTTCTCCTACGAGCAGTACTTC,CASSEGQGNLFSYEQYF
TRBV15,TRBJ2-5,once,13,.,TGTGCCACCAGCAGCGCAACGGTGGAGACCCAGTACTTC,CATSSATVETQYF
TRBV20-1,TRBJ1-3,.,14,.,TGCAGTGCTAGAGATCTCCGGGGCCGAAACACCATATATTTT,CSARDLRGRNTIYF
TRBV25-1,TRBJ1-2,.,16,.,TGTGCCAGCAGTGACCCGAACAGGTTGGATTACTATGGCTACACCTTC,CASSDPNRLDYYGYTF
TRBV27,TRBJ2-7,many,14,TRBD2,TGTGCCAGCAGCCGGACTAGCGGGACCTACGAGCAGTACTTC,CASSRTSGTYEQYF
TRBV2,TRBJ2-5,.,14,.,TGTGCCAGCAGTGGGCGGGTCCAACAAGAGACCCAGTACTTC,CASSGRVQQETQYF
TRBV12-3/TRBV12-4,TRBJ2-7,.,13,.,TGTGCCAGCAGGTCCCCGACCGAGCACGAGCAGTACTTC,CASRSPTEHEQYF
TRBV24-1,TRBJ1-1,many,15,TRBD1,TGTGCCACCAGTGATTCCGGGACAGCCAACACTGAAGCTTTCTTT,CATSDSGTANTEAFF
TRBV5-1,TRBJ1-1,few,15,.,TGCGCCAGCAGCTTCATCAGGCCGGATGGAAACGAAGCTTTCTTT,CASSFIRPDGNEAFF
TRBV2,TRBJ2-5,.,13,.,TGTGCCAGCAGTGATGTTGTACGAGAGACCCAGTACTTC,CASSDVVRETQYF
TRBV2,TRBJ2-2,few,14,.,TGTGCCAGCAGTGTAATTAGAGACACCGGGGAGCTGTTTTTT,CASSVIRDTGELFF
TRBV7-2,TRBJ1-1,many,14,.,TGTGCCAGCAGCCCGGGCCCCTTTAACACTGAAGCTTTCTTT,CASSPGPFNTEAFF
TRBV10-3,TRBJ1-4,few,14,.,TGTGCCAGCAGCCACCGGGACCCTAATGAAAAACTGTTTTTT,CASSHRDPNEKLFF
TRBV6-6,TRBJ1-1,.,13,TRBD1,TGTGCCATCAGTACAGGGGACGACACTGAAGCTTTCTTT,CAISTGDDTEAFF
TRBV19,TRBJ1-6,.,12,.,TGTGCCTGGAATAGAAAAGGTTCACCCCTCCACTTT,CAWNRKGSPLHF
TRBV7-9,TRBJ2-5,.,17,.,TGTGCCAGCAGCCTGTCGGACTTCGGACACGCTCAAGAGACCCAGTACTTC,CASSLSDFGHAQETQYF
TRBV6-5,TRBJ1-5,.,16,TRBD1,TGTGCCATCAGTTACCCCCGGGACAGGGGGGATCAGCCCCAGCATTTT,CAISYPRDRGDQPQHF
TRBV19,TRBJ1-2,few,14,TRBD1,TGTGCCAGTAGTACAAACAGGGGAGAACGTGGCTACACCTTC,CASSTNRGERGYTF
TRBV7-9,TRBJ1-4,few,15,.,TGTGCCAGCAGCCAAGAAAGGGCAGCATATGAAAAACTGTTTTTT,CASSQERAAYEKLFF
TRBV2,TRBJ2-5,few,13,.,TGTGCCAGCAGTGGACGGATTCAAGAGACCCAGTACTTC,CASSGRIQETQYF